Listed below are T cell receptor beta chains from one sample, sequenced in a study of T cell responses to AZD1222 COVID-19 vaccine. This table comes from immunoSEQ multiplex PCR, and its TCRdb copy is limited to in-frame clones, with some not included. The repertoire holds about 97,000 clones, with about 89% as singletons. The source was peripheral blood, collected on day 0 of AZD1222 vaccination. The receptors derive from an adult in good health. Both conserved end residues are part of each CDR3. The D gene is left open where the match is weak. Size tells how often a clone was seen (once, few, many) or the class of an expanded clone, and some rows leave it out.

clone_size,v_call,j_call,d_call,cdr3_nt,cdr3_aa
NA,TRBV7-2,TRBJ2-7,TRBD1,TGTGCCAGCAGCTCCGCACCCGGGACAGGGATCAACGAGCAGTACTTC,CASSSAPGTGINEQYF
NA,TRBV7-9,TRBJ2-2,NA,TGTGCCAGCAGCTTAGCGCTAGCGACGAACACCGGGGAGCTGTTTTTT,CASSLALATNTGELFF
NA,TRBV2,TRBJ1-6,NA,TGTGCCAGCAGTGATCAGGGTTCGGTTAATAATTCACCCCTCCACTTT,CASSDQGSVNNSPLHF
NA,TRBV28,TRBJ1-3,TRBD1,TGTGCCAGCAGAGAAAGGACAGGGGGAAACACCATATATTTT,CASRERTGGNTIYF
NA,TRBV7-2,TRBJ1-2,NA,TGTGCCAGCAGCTTAGCGACGCGGGGCAGGGGCCGCACAAACTATGGCTACACCTTC,CASSLATRGRGRTNYGYTF
NA,TRBV7-2,TRBJ1-6,NA,TGTGCCAGCAGCATATCACAGGGATTTAATTCACCCCTCCACTTT,CASSISQGFNSPLHF
NA,TRBV5-1,TRBJ1-1,NA,TGCGCCAGCAGCTTGTCCGGGGCTGAAGCTTTCTTT,CASSLSGAEAFF
NA,TRBV10-3,TRBJ2-7,TRBD1,TGTGCCATCAACTCGGACAGGGTGTACGAGCAGTACTTC,CAINSDRVYEQYF
once,TRBV9,TRBJ1-2,NA,TGTGCCAGCAGCAAGGGCATAGGGGGGTGGGGTTATGGCTACACCTTC,CASSKGIGGWGYGYTF
NA,TRBV6-1,TRBJ1-1,NA,TGTGCCAGCAGTGAACGTCAGGGGTTCGGGAACACTGAAGCTTTCTTT,CASSERQGFGNTEAFF
few,TRBV11-2,TRBJ2-1,TRBD2,TGTGCCAGCAGCTTACTCCATTCTAGCGGCGGTGGCTCCTACAATGAGCAGTTCTTC,CASSLLHSSGGGSYNEQFF
NA,TRBV7-9,TRBJ1-5,NA,TGTGCCAGCAGCTTAGAGGGTACGTCTAATCAGCCCCAGCATTTT,CASSLEGTSNQPQHF
few,TRBV13,TRBJ2-5,NA,TGTGCCAGCAGCTTGAGTGGGACGGGGGTAGAGGCCCAGTACTTC,CASSLSGTGVEAQYF
NA,TRBV28,TRBJ1-4,TRBD1,TGTGCCAGCAGTAGACCCAGGGGGTCTAATGAAAAACTGTTTTTT,CASSRPRGSNEKLFF
NA,TRBV5-4,TRBJ1-1,TRBD1,TGTGCCAGCAGCTTTGACAGGGGGAACACTGAAGCTTTCTTT,CASSFDRGNTEAFF
NA,TRBV28,TRBJ2-7,NA,TGTGCCAGCAGTCTCCCCGGCCTCGGGTACGAGCAGTACTTC,CASSLPGLGYEQYF
NA,TRBV5-1,TRBJ1-1,TRBD1,TGCGCCAGCACAACAGGGGCGAACACTGAAGCTTTCTTT,CASTTGANTEAFF
NA,TRBV5-1,TRBJ2-5,TRBD2,TGCGCCAGCAGCTTGGCGGGGGAGGGCGGGGAGACCCAGTACTTC,CASSLAGEGGETQYF
NA,TRBV7-9,TRBJ2-2,NA,TGTGCCAGCAAAAGGGGCGGGGAGCTGTTTTTT,CASKRGGELFF
NA,TRBV4-1,TRBJ2-1,NA,TGCGCCAGCAGCCAAGAGGTGGGTGAGCAGTTCTTC,CASSQEVGEQFF
NA,TRBV7-2,TRBJ2-7,TRBD1,TGTGCCAGCAGCTTAGTAGAGGGGGCAGGATACGAGCAGTACTTC,CASSLVEGAGYEQYF
NA,TRBV18,TRBJ1-1,NA,TGTGCCAGCTCACCCTCCATCGGGGACACTGAAGCTTTCTTT,CASSPSIGDTEAFF
NA,TRBV3-1/TRBV3-2,TRBJ2-1,TRBD2,TGTGCCAGCAGCCAAGATCGCGGGGGGTACAATGAGCAGTTCTTC,CASSQDRGGYNEQFF
NA,TRBV9,TRBJ1-6,TRBD1,TGTGCCAGCAGCCCCAGACAGGGGGCCGGATCACCCCTCCACTTT,CASSPRQGAGSPLHF
NA,TRBV7-9,TRBJ1-2,NA,TGTGCCAGCAGCAGGACAGCAGCTAACTATGGCTACACCTTC,CASSRTAANYGYTF
NA,TRBV18,TRBJ1-6,TRBD1,TGTGCCGGAAGGGACAGCCAAAATTCACCCCTCCACTTT,CAGRDSQNSPLHF
NA,TRBV7-9,TRBJ2-1,NA,TGTGCCAGCAGCTTAGCCATCCCGTACAATGAGCAGTTCTTC,CASSLAIPYNEQFF
NA,TRBV7-6,TRBJ2-2,NA,TGTGCCAGCAGCCCCTTTCGGAACGGGCCATCAAGTACCGGGGAGCTGTTTTTT,CASSPFRNGPSSTGELFF
NA,TRBV5-1,TRBJ2-3,TRBD2,TGCGCCAGCAGCCCCGCGGGGGGTGGAGATACGCAGTATTTT,CASSPAGGGDTQYF
NA,TRBV24-1,TRBJ2-7,NA,TGTGCCACCCTCTTTTCCCGGGACACAAATTACGAGCAGTACTTC,CATLFSRDTNYEQYF